What follows are 26 T cell receptor beta chains derived from one specimen sequenced in a study of brain T cells in children with intractable seizures. Using immunoSEQ multiplex PCR, the repertoire was profiled, and TCRdb retains in-frame clones only, with some absent. The repertoire holds tens of thousands of clones, with about 92% as singletons. The source was peripheral blood, collected at surgery. These receptors all stem from a boy under two years old with tuberous sclerosis and intractable seizures.

J is TRBJ1-1 and V is TRBV19, with D unclear. Germline-derived CDR1 and CDR2 are LNHDA and SQIVND (reference sequence). The V gene lost 6 bases and the J gene lost 5 bases, with 10 bases spanning the gap. The CDR3 spans 12 residues. The CDR3 DNA sequence: TGTGCCAGTAGCTACTGGAAGACTGAAGCTTTCTTT. Its translation: CASSYWKTEAFF.

J is TRBJ2-5 and V is TRBV19; D gene uncertain. The CDR3 extends over 15 amino acids. Germline lookup yields CDR1 LNHDA and CDR2 SQIVND (reference sequence). Trimming removed 5 bases at V and 1 base at J, with 14 bases between. The CDR3 bases are TGTGCCAGTAGTCGAAGGTCTTCTCGCCAAGAGACCCAGTACTTC. This translates into CASSRRSSRQETQYF.

V and J are TRBV5-1 and TRBJ2-5; no clear D gene. CDR1 and CDR2 (germline): SGHRS, YFSETQ. The germline V and J ends were trimmed by 0 bases and 2 bases, with 11 bases remaining between them. This CDR3 has 15 amino acids. The CDR3 here is CASSLGFQRQETQYF. The CDR3 bases are TGCGCCAGCAGCTTGGGATTTCAGAGACAAGAGACCCAGTACTTC.

The chain joins TRBV6-5 to TRBJ1-2; 10 bases agree with TRBD1. There are 13 residues in the CDR3. Germline loops: CDR1 MNHEY, CDR2 SVGAGI. Germline trimming cut 7 bases from V and 7 bases from J; bases unmatched to any gene: 6. For the CDR3, the DNA is TGTGCCAGCACCCTAGGGACAGGGGCTGGCTACACCTTC. It yields the protein CASTLGTGAGYTF.

This chain connects TRBV7-3 to TRBJ2-3; D may be TRBD1 (6 bases). CDR1 is SGHTA, CDR2 FQGTGA, per germline. V lost 4 bases and J lost 7, with 18 bases in between. CDR3 length equals 15 residues. Here the CDR3 reads CASSSPTSGVYTQYF. CDR3 DNA sequence: TGTGCCAGCAGCTCTCCGACCTCAGGGGTTTATACGCAGTATTTT.

The rearrangement uses TRBV12-3 or TRBV12-4 and TRBJ1-2; no clear D gene. Trimming removed 3 bases from V and 4 bases from J, with 6 bases in between. This CDR3 region has 12 residues. The CDR3 bases are TGTGCCAGCAGTTTCATGGCCTATGGCTACACCTTC. Its translation: CASSFMAYGYTF.

This sequence joins TRBV11-3 and TRBJ2-5, with D perhaps matching TRBD1 (5 bases). The V gene lost 2 bases and the J gene lost 2 bases, with 21 bases spanning the gap. Germline lookup yields CDR1 SGHNT and CDR2 YENEEA. This CDR3 comprises 18 residues. The CDR3 spells CASSLRRQGLGLQETQYF. In DNA, the CDR3 is TGTGCCAGCAGCTTAAGGCGTCAGGGTCTTGGCTTACAAGAGACCCAGTACTTC.

The rearrangement uses TRBV29-1 and TRBJ1-1; 8 positions match TRBD1. V shed 7 bases and J 0 bases; nucleotides not matched to a gene: 4. The CDR3 consists of 13 residues. CDR1 and CDR2 from the germline V gene are SQVTM and ANQGSEA. For the CDR3, the DNA is TGCAGCGCCGGACAGGGAATGAACACTGAAGCTTTCTTT. Protein product: CSAGQGMNTEAFF.

This chain joins TRBV6-5 and TRBJ1-2, with D possibly being TRBD1 (6 bases). This CDR3 comprises 14 residues. The V and J ends lost 0 bases and 5 bases respectively, with 10 bases between them. Germline assignment: CDR1 MNHEY and CDR2 SVGAGI. CDR3 amino acids: CASSYSRQAYGYTF. Written as DNA, the CDR3 is TGTGCCAGCAGTTACTCGAGACAGGCGTATGGCTACACCTTC.

V is TRBV5-6 and J is TRBJ1-2, with D maybe TRBD1 (5 bases). Trimming took 3 bases from V and 0 from J, leaving 12 bases between them. This CDR3 has 15 residues. CDR1 and CDR2 (germline): SGHDT, YYEEEE. The CDR3 DNA reads as TGTGCCAGCAGCTCCCGGGACCGGCCTAACTATGGCTACACCTTC. Translation: CASSSRDRPNYGYTF.

The chain links TRBV27 to TRBJ2-7; possible D gene TRBD1, 6 bases. Trimming cost V 5 bases and J 4 bases, with 12 bases left between them. Germline loops: CDR1 MNHEY, CDR2 SMNVEV (reference sequence). This CDR3 has 13 amino acids. The CDR3 here is CASSPLGQYEQYF. CDR3 DNA sequence: TGTGCCAGCAGTCCCCTCGGACAGTACGAGCAGTACTTC.

The chain recombines TRBV2 with TRBJ1-5, with D perhaps matching TRBD1 (5 bases). Trimming took 0 bases from V and 3 from J, leaving 9 bases between them. This CDR3 comprises 15 residues. Germline V lookup: CDR1 SNHLY, CDR2 FYNNEI. The CDR3 nucleotides read TGTGCCAGCAGTGAAGCAGGGGAGTTCAATCAGCCCCAGCATTTT. Amino acid sequence: CASSEAGEFNQPQHF.

This CDR3 is CASSPLGLIGNEQFF. CDR3 nucleotides: TGTGCCAGCAGCCCACTAGGACTTATTGGCAATGAGCAGTTCTTC. This chain links TRBV3-1 (or the pseudogene TRBV3-2) with TRBJ2-1; tentatively, D is TRBD2 (5 bases). CDR1 LGHDT and CDR2 YNNKEL come from the germline V gene (reference sequence). With 4 bases removed from V and 6 bases from J, the gap between germline ends came to 16 bases. This CDR3 is 15 amino acids long.

This clone was counted a few times. V and J are TRBV4-2 and TRBJ1-5; 7 nucleotides agree with TRBD1. With V trimmed by 1 base and J by 5 bases, 8 bases remained unmatched. The CDR3 contains 16 residues. Per germline, CDR1 LGHNA and CDR2 YNFKEQ. CDR3 nucleotides: TGTGCCAGCAGCCAAGGATGGGGACAGCCACATCAGCCCCAGCATTTT. This gives the protein CASSQGWGQPHQPQHF.

The rearrangement joins TRBV12-3 or TRBV12-4 to TRBJ1-2; TRBD1 is a possible D gene (5 bases). V was cut by 6 bases and J by 5 bases, with 13 bases left in between. The length of the CDR3 is 13 residues. The CDR3 spells CASSVGPPYGYTF. CDR3 coding DNA: TGTGCCAGCAGCGTGGGACCCCCTTATGGCTACACCTTC.

This clone was observed a single time. J is TRBJ1-2 and V is TRBV29-1; D remains unclear. CDR1 SQVTM and CDR2 ANQGSEA come from the germline V gene. The CDR3 length is 13 residues. V shed 2 bases and J shed 3 bases, with 10 bases lying between them. This CDR3 is CSVEHKDYYGYTF. CDR3 sequence (DNA): TGCAGCGTTGAACATAAGGATTACTATGGCTACACCTTC.

The chain links TRBV7-8 to TRBJ1-1, with D possibly being TRBD1 (5 bases). CDR1 and CDR2 from the germline V gene are SGHVS and FQNEAQ. V lost 1 base and J lost 4, with 19 bases in between. The CDR3 is 17 residues long. The CDR3, as DNA: TGTGCCAGCAGCTTAGTAGTAGGCGTAGGGGATGGCACTGAAGCTTTCTTT. As protein: CASSLVVGVGDGTEAFF. Using reference TRBV7-8 and TRBJ1-1 for the parts outside the CDR3, the full variable domain is GAGVSQSPRYKVAKRGQDVALRCDPISGHVSLFWYQQALGQGPEFLTYFQNEAQLDKSGLPSDRFFAERPEGSVSTLKIQRTQQEDSAVYLCASSLVVGVGDGTEAFFGQGTRLTVV.

The CDR3 coding sequence is TGTGCCACCAGTGATGGGGGGACTAGCGGGAACTACGAGCAGTACTTC. It is translated as CATSDGGTSGNYEQYF. V gene TRBV24-1 combines with J gene TRBJ2-7, with 13 bases matching TRBD2. The germline V gene has CDR1 KGHDR and CDR2 SFDVKD. The V and J ends lost 3 bases and 3 bases, in that order; junction bases with no gene match: 4. This CDR3 comprises 16 residues.

V gene TRBV6-2 or TRBV6-3 combines with J gene TRBJ1-1; 9 bases agree with TRBD1. Germline lookup yields CDR1 MNHEY and CDR2 SVGEGT. V was pared by 5 bases and J by 3 bases, with 4 bases of the junction left unmatched. CDR3 length: 14 amino acids. CDR3 coding DNA: TGTGCCAGCAGTCCCACAGGGGGCTACACTGAAGCTTTCTTT. Protein product: CASSPTGGYTEAFF.

The J gene is TRBJ1-1, the V gene TRBV12-3 or TRBV12-4; tentatively, D is TRBD1 (5 bases). The CDR3 contains 12 residues. V dropped 5 bases and J dropped 8 bases, with 12 bases sitting between them. CDR3 amino acids: CASSPPEGEAFF. In nucleotides, the CDR3 is TGTGCCAGCAGTCCCCCCGAGGGGGAAGCTTTCTTT.

This clone was seen a handful of times. The chain employs TRBV5-1 and TRBJ2-2; possible D gene TRBD1, 5 bases. From germline, CDR1 is SGHRS and CDR2 YFSETQ. The CDR3 spans 13 residues. Trimming shortened V by 6 bases and J by 1 base, and 7 bases separated the two germline ends. CDR3 coding DNA: TGCGCCAGCACACAGGAGAACACCGGGGAGCTGTTTTTT. Translated, it gives CASTQENTGELFF.

This clone was recorded only once. V usage is TRBV19 and J usage is TRBJ1-5; D gene uncertain. The CDR3 length is 15 residues. In germline, CDR1 is LNHDA, CDR2 SQIVND (reference sequence). Deletions cut 4 bases from V and 4 bases from J, with 14 bases between. The CDR3 DNA reads TGTGCCAGTAGTAGAGACCACCTTGAAAATCAGCCCCAGCATTTT. Translation: CASSRDHLENQPQHF. The entire variable domain, with the rest obtained from reference TRBV19 and TRBJ1-5, is as follows: DGGITQSPKYLFRKEGQNVTLSCEQNLNHDAMYWYRQDPGQGLRLIYYSQIVNDFQKGDIAEGYSVSREKKESFPLTVTSAQKNPTAFYLCASSRDHLENQPQHFGDGTRLSIL.

The chain employs TRBV7-6 and TRBJ2-2; D is perhaps TRBD2 (5 bases). There are 15 residues in the CDR3. Germline CDR1 reads SGHVS; CDR2 reads FNYEAQ. V gave up 5 bases and J gave up 5 bases, with 15 bases separating them. The CDR3 DNA is TGTGCCAGCAGCCAAATTGGTAGAGGGACCGGGGAGCTGTTTTTT. It translates to CASSQIGRGTGELFF.

This chain links TRBV2 with TRBJ2-2, with D possibly TRBD2 on 5 matching bases. V was cut by 0 bases and J by 2 bases, with 7 bases left in between. This CDR3 has 15 residues. Germline loops: CDR1 SNHLY, CDR2 FYNNEI. In nucleotides, the CDR3 is TGTGCCAGCAGTGAAGCTGAGGGAAACACCGGGGAGCTGTTTTTT. Translation gives CASSEAEGNTGELFF.

The J gene is TRBJ1-5, the V gene TRBV7-2; TRBD1 is a possible D gene (5 bases). The CDR3 contains 15 residues. V was clipped by 1 base and J by 4 bases, with 11 bases between them. CDR1 is SGHTA and CDR2 is FQGNSA in the germline V gene. For the CDR3, the DNA is TGTGCCAGCAGCTTAGAAGGAGGGGCGAATCAGCCCCAGCATTTT. This gives the protein CASSLEGGANQPQHF.

This rearrangement joins TRBV27 to TRBJ1-1, with D perhaps TRBD1 (5 bases). V was cut by 3 bases and J by 1 base, with 9 bases left in between. Germline V lookup: CDR1 MNHEY, CDR2 SMNVEV (reference sequence). The CDR3 covers 14 residues. The CDR3 nucleotides are TGTGCCAGCAGTTTTCGGGGGGGGAACACTGAAGCTTTCTTT. Translated, it gives CASSFRGGNTEAFF.